This TCR beta chain was identified during a study of T cells in Graves' hyperthyroidism and ophthalmopathy. Study findings and constraints: Most thyroid-expanded clonotypes above 0.001 were also found in blood.

There were TCR beta CDR3 regions amplified from RNA transcripts. When the TCR CDR3 underwent first-round RT-PCR, the HTBI primer set was used. From the multiplex PCR reads, TCRdb called clonotypes with MiXCR, one entry per CDR3 protein. The sample includes about 480,000 distinct CDR3 sequences, approximately 15% of them seen just once. In its sample, this clonotype was seen many times. Its antigen is currently unknown. Germline CDR1 is SNHLY and CDR2 is FYNNEI. CDR3 length: 15 amino acids. The V gene lost 2 bases and the J gene lost 8 bases, with 16 bases spanning the gap. The sample consisted of blood. This clonotype was obtained from a woman aged 18-30 years with Graves' hyperthyroidism. The rearrangement links TRBV2 to TRBJ2-1; D assignment may be TRBD1 or TRBD2 (6 bases each). The CDR3 here is CASSERGDPRHEQFF. DNA of the CDR3: TGTGCCAGCAGTGAAAGGGGGGACCCCCGACATGAGCAGTTCTTC.